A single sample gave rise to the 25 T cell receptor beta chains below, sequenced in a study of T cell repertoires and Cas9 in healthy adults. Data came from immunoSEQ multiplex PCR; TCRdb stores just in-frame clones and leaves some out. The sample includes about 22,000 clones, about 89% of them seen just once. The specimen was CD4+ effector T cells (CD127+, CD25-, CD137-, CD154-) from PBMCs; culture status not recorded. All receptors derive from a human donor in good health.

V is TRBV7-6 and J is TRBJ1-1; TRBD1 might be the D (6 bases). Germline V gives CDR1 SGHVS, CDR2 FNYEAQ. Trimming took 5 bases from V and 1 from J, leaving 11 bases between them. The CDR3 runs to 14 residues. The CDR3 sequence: CASSPRTANTEAFF. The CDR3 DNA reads TGTGCCAGCAGCCCTCGGACAGCGAACACTGAAGCTTTCTTT.

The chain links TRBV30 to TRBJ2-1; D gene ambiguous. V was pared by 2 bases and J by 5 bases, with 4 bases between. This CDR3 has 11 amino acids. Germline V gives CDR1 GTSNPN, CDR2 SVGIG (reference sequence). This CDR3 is CAWSQNNEQFF. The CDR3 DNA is TGTGCCTGGAGTCAAAACAATGAGCAGTTCTTC.

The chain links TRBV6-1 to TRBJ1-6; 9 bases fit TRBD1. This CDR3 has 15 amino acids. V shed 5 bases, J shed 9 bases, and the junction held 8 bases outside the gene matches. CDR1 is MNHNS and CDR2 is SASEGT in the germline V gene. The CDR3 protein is CASSSPGTGTSPLHF. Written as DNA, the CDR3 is TGTGCCAGCAGTTCTCCCGGGACAGGGACTTCACCCCTCCACTTT.

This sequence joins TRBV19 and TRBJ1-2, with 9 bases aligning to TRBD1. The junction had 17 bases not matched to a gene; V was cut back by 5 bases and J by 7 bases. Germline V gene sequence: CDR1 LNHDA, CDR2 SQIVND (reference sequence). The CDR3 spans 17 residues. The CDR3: CASSAPGTGTLIRGYTF. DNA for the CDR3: TGTGCCAGTAGTGCTCCTGGGACAGGGACTCTAATACGTGGCTACACCTTC.

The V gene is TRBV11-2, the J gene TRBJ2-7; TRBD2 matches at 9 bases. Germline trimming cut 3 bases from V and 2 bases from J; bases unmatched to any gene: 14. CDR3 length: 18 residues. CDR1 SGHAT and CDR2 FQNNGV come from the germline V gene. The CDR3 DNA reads TGTGCCAGCAGCTTGGGGACTAGCTCAAACCCGACAACCTACGAGCAGTACTTC. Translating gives CASSLGTSSNPTTYEQYF.

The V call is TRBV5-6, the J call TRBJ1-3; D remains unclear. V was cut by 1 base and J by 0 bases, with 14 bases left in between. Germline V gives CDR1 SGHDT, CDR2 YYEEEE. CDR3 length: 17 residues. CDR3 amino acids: CASSLLVFWGSGNTIYF. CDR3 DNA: TGTGCCAGCAGCTTGCTGGTGTTTTGGGGCTCTGGAAACACCATATATTTT.

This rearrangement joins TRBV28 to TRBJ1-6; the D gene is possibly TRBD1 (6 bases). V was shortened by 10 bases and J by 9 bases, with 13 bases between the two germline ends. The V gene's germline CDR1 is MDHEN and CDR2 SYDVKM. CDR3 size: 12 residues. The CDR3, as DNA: TGTGCCATCGAGGGGGGTGGTTCACCCCTCCACTTT. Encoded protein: CAIEGGGSPLHF.

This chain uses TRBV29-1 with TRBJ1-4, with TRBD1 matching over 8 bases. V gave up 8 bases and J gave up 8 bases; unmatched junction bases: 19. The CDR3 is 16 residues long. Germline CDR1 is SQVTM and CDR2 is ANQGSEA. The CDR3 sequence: CSTLDRANEGSEKLFF. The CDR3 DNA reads TGCAGCACCCTGGACAGGGCCAATGAGGGAAGCGAAAAACTGTTTTTT.

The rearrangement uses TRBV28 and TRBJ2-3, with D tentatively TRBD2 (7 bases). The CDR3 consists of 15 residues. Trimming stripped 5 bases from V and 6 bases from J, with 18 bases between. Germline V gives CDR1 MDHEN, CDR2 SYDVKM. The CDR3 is CASSPMGGAADTQYF. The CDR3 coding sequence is TGTGCCAGCAGTCCCATGGGGGGGGCGGCCGATACGCAGTATTTT.

DNA for the CDR3: TGTGCCAGCAGCCCCGGGACAGGCACCGGGGAGCTGTTTTTT. Amino acids: CASSPGTGTGELFF. This sequence joins TRBV7-3 and TRBJ2-2; 8 bases map to TRBD1. The CDR3 is made up of 14 amino acids. Germline trimming cut 5 bases from V and 4 bases from J; bases unmatched to any gene: 3. Germline assignment: CDR1 SGHTA and CDR2 FQGTGA. Looking up the rest from reference TRBV7-3 and TRBJ2-2 gives the full variable domain: GAGVSQTPSNKVTEKGKYVELRCDPISGHTALYWYRQSLGQGPEFLIYFQGTGAADDSGLPNDRFFAVRPEGSVSTLKIQRTERGDSAVYLCASSPGTGTGELFFGEGSRLTVL.

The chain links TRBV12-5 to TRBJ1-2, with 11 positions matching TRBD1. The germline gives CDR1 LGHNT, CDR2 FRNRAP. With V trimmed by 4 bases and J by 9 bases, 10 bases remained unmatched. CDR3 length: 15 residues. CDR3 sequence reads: CASGYEAGTGGRYTF. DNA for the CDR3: TGTGCTAGTGGTTACGAGGCCGGGACAGGGGGACGCTACACCTTC.

The CDR3 protein is CASSFPPIRLAGDRTDTQYF. In DNA form, the CDR3 reads TGTGCCAGCAGTTTCCCCCCAATCAGACTAGCGGGAGACCGTACAGATACGCAGTATTTT. This chain links TRBV28 with TRBJ2-3, with TRBD2 matching over 12 bases. From germline, CDR1 is MDHEN and CDR2 SYDVKM. Germline trimming cut 3 bases from V and 3 bases from J; bases unmatched to any gene: 16. CDR3 size: 20 residues. Filled out from reference TRBV28 and TRBJ2-3, the complete variable domain reads DVKVTQSSRYLVKRTGEKVFLECVQDMDHENMFWYRQDPGLGLRLIYFSYDVKMKEKGDIPEGYSVSREKKERFSLILESASTNQTSMYLCASSFPPIRLAGDRTDTQYFGPGTRLTVL.

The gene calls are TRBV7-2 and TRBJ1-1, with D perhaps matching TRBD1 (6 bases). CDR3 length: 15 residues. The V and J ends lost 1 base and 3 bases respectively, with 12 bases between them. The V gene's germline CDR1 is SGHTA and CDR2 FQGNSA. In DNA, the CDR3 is TGTGCCAGCAGCTTAGGTACGGGGGCTGACACTGAAGCTTTCTTT. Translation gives CASSLGTGADTEAFF.

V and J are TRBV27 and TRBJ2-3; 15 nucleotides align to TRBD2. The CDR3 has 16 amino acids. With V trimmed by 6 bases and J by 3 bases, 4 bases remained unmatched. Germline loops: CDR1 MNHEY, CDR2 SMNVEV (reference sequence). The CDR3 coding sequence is TGTGCCAGCAGCCCGGGACTAGCGGGAGGTACAGATACGCAGTATTTT. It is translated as CASSPGLAGGTDTQYF.

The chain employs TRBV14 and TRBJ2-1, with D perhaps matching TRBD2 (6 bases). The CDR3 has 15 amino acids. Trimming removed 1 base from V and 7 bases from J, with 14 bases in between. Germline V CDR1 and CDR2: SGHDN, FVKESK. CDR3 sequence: CASSQGGKGTNEQFF. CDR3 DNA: TGTGCCAGCAGCCAAGGAGGGAAGGGGACTAATGAGCAGTTCTTC.

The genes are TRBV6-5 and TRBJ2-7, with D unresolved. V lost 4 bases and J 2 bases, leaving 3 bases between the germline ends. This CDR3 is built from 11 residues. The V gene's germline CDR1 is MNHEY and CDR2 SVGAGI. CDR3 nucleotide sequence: TGTGCCAGCAGTTCCGCCTACGAGCAGTACTTC. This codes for CASSSAYEQYF.

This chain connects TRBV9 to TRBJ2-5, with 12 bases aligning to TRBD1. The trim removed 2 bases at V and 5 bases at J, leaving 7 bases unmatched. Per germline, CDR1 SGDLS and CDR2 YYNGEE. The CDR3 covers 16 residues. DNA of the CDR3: TGTGCCAGCAGCGTCAGCGGGACAGGGGGCGGCGAGACCCAGTACTTC. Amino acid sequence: CASSVSGTGGGETQYF.

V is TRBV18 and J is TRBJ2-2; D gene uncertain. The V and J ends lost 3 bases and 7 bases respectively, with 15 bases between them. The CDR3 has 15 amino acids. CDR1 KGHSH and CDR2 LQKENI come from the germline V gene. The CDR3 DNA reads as TGTGCCAGCTCACCTCCAAACGGGTTTGGCGGGGAGCTGTTTTTT. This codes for CASSPPNGFGGELFF.

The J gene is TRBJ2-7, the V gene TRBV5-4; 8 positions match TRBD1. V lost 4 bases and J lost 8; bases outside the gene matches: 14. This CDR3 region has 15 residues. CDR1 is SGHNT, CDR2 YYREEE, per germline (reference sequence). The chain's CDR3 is CASSPLGDRKTQQYF. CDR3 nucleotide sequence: TGTGCCAGCAGCCCACTCGGGGACAGGAAAACCCAGCAGTACTTC.

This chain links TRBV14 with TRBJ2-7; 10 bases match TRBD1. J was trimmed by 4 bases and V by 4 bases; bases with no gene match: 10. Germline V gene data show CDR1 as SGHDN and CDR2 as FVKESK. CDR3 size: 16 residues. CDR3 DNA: TGTGCCAGCAGCCCGCAAGGGGGACAGGGGATTTACGAGCAGTACTTC. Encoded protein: CASSPQGGQGIYEQYF.

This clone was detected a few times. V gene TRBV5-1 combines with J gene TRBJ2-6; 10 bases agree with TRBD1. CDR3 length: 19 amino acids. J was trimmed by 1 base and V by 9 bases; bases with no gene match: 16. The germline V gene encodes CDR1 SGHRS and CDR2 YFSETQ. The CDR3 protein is CATPGQGTKRRSGANVLTF. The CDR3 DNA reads TGCGCCACCCCGGGACAGGGGACTAAAAGGAGGTCTGGGGCCAACGTCCTGACTTTC.

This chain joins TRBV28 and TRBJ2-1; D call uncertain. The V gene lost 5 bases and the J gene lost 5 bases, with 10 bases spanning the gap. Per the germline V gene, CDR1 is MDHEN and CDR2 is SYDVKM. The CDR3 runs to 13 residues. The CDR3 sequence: CASSPHENNEQFF. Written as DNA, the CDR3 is TGTGCCAGCAGTCCACATGAAAACAATGAGCAGTTCTTC. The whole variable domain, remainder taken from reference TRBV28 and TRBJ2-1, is DVKVTQSSRYLVKRTGEKVFLECVQDMDHENMFWYRQDPGLGLRLIYFSYDVKMKEKGDIPEGYSVSREKKERFSLILESASTNQTSMYLCASSPHENNEQFFGPGTRLTVL.

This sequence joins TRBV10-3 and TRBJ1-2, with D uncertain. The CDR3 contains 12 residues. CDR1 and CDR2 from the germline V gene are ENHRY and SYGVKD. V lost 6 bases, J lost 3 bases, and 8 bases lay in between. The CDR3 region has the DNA TGTGCCATCAGGGGGTTGGACTATGGCTACACCTTC. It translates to CAIRGLDYGYTF.

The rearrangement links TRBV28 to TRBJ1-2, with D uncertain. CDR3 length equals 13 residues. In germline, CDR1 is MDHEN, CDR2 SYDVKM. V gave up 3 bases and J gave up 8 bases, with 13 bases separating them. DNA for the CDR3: TGTGCCAGCAGTTTGAACACCCCGCGGGGCTACACCTTC. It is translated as CASSLNTPRGYTF.

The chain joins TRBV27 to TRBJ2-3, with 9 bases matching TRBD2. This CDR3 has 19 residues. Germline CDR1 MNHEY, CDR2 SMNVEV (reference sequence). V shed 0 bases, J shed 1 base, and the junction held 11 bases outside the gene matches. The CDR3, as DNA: TGTGCCAGCAGTTTATCGGGGGGAGCGGGACTAGCAGGCACAGATACGCAGTATTTT. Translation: CASSLSGGAGLAGTDTQYF.